This TCR beta chain was sequenced during a study of beta chain features in type 1 diabetes listed by TCRdb under 2018. Regarding the study in general: Patients and healthy donors did not differ in mean age, gender distribution, total cell number or subset yield. A total of around 110,000,000 sorted cells were examined across all samples, and RNA yield correlated strongly with the number of cells per subset. In the study, recently diagnosed type 1 diabetes patients and matched healthy donors were compared on the TCRB repertoires of their sorted circulating CD4+ T cell subsets. Naive and central memory subsets were obtained from all 30 or so donors, but regulatory and stem cell-like memory subsets were isolated from only 8 patients and 8 healthy donors. General findings and caveats noted by the study authors: Because cDNA was sequenced instead of genomic DNA, highly expressing activated cells could be over-represented, though the groups showed no difference in activation or CD3 levels. At VDJ recombination sites, patients with type 1 diabetes made fewer insertions and deleted more nucleotides, a pattern implying thymic rearrangement abnormalities. Shorter templates might have been favored by PCR, but patient and control samples were amplified and corrected together, so both groups would have been affected equally by any skew. Naive, central memory and regulatory TCRB repertoires appeared to be more alike among patients than among healthy donors. In all four CD4+ subsets, TCRB CDR3 length was moderately but significantly shorter in type 1 diabetes patients. Because the HLA sub-analyses included only small numbers of individuals, any influence of HLA type on TCRB rearrangement was left unresolved.

Looking up the germline V gene yields CDR1 SGHTA and CDR2 FQGNSA. The CDR3 covers 15 residues, taking in both the cysteine and the phenylalanine. Only the CDR3 DNA is retained, 45 bases long and in frame from the first base. V is pared back by 5 bases and J by 7 bases, with 19 bases lying between the germline termini. All of the isolated RNA was reverse transcribed with the High Capacity cDNA Reverse Transcription Kit, so expressed TCRB transcripts were sequenced. Naive, central memory and regulatory T cell samples underwent deep immunoSEQ sequencing, averaging around 3.9 million total reads per sample. Sorted cells were lysed in RLT buffer, and RNA was extracted using DNase-treated RNeasy Micro or Mini kits according to cell number. To prevent cross-contamination, each cell subset was processed individually, whereas patient and healthy donor samples were processed jointly. TCRB sequences were amplified from cDNA with the immunoSEQ multiplex PCR, producing 87-bp fragments spanning the CDR3 region. Sequencing of the amplicons was performed on the Illumina HiSeq platform. The paper's processing steps were these. PCR bias was computationally corrected using synthetic template baselines, reads within Hamming distance 2 were collapsed, and singletons that could not be merged were discarded. Reads were aligned against IMGT to assign V, D and J genes, CDR3 length and insertions or deletions at six rearrangement sites. Within each subset, clonotype counts were normalized to sorted cell number, after which true diversity and Gini coefficients were computed with the tcR R package. Repertoire sharing was quantified using the overlap coefficient calculated on TCRB nucleotide sequences. As a proxy for the pre-selection repertoire, out-of-frame TCRB sequences from naive cells were analyzed. What TCRdb holds here is the immuneACCESS table cut down to in-frame rearrangements. Part of the clones is not present; checked against another copy, under half of the missing clones reflect an unresolved V gene, and the others are unexplained. V, J and clone size were drawn from that table, and D and trimming were deduced from the DNA. Counted in this sample were hundreds of thousands of clones; roughly 16% of them appeared once. 0.023% of the sample is held by the ten biggest clonotypes.

Each donor gave one peripheral blood draw, averaging roughly 120 mL, which was collected into heparinised tubes. Naive, central memory, regulatory and stem cell-like memory CD4+ T cells were sorted on a BD FACSAria II using a panel including CD45RO, CCR7, CD25, CD127, CD95 and CD27. Purity was above 95% for every sorted population. PBMCs were isolated right away by Lymphoprep density gradient centrifugation and were stained directly, without culture. So that batch effects would be minimized, each experiment stained and sorted samples in pairs, pairing one healthy donor with one patient. Remarks on this clone: Its antigen is unknown. Nothing much larger sits one base from this clone, and base qualities are not available.

This TCR came from a woman under 30 in good health. Recombination connected TRBV7-2 to TRBJ2-3, with no reliable assignment of the D segment. Sequencing was carried out using naive CD4+ T cells from blood. What this sample's cell subset or site label stands for: true naive CD4+ T cells. The nucleotide sequence is TGTGCCAGCAGCCCCCAGGTGGGAACCCCCAATACGCAGTATTTT. It is translated as CASSPQVGTPNTQYF.